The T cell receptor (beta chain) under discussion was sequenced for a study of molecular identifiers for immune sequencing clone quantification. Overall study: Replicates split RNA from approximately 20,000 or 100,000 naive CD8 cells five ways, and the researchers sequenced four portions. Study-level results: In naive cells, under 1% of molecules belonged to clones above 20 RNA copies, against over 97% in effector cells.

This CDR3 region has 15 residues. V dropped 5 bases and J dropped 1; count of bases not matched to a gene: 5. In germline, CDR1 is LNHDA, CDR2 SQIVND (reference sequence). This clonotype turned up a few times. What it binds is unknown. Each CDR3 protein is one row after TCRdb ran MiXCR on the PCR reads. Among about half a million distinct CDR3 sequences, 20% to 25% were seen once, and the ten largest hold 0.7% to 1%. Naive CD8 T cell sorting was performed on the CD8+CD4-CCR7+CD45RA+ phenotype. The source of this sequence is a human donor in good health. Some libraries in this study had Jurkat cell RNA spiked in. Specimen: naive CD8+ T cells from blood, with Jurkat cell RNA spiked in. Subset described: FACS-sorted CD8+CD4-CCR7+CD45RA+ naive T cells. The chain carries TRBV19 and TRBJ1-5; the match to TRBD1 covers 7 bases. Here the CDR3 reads CASSVDRASNQPQHF. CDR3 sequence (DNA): TGTGCCAGTAGTGTCGACAGGGCCAGCAATCAGCCCCAGCATTTT.